This T cell receptor beta chain stems from a study of read filtering for tumor transcriptome and immune sequencing. Study in general: R-ISS stage counts were about 8 for I, approximately 15 for II, more than 5 for III. IR-seq gave about 3.5 to 10.27 million TCR reads per sample; RNA-seq gave about 75 to 1,300.

This clonotype appeared many times. Its matching antigen is unknown. Bone marrow was sampled from every patient at the time of active disease. The CDR3 runs 15 residues. Deletions cut 9 bases from V and 2 bases from J, with 17 bases between. CDR1 MNHEY and CDR2 SVGAGI come from the germline V gene. Molecular barcoded adaptors covering alpha/delta and beta/gamma chains were used on 400 ng RNA. TCRdb passed the reads through MiXCR, listing each CDR3 protein once. The profile covers 100,000 to 150,000 distinct CDR3 sequences, with roughly 13% appearing a single time and more than 9.5% taken by the ten largest. General observations from the study: Around 80% of IR-seq clonotypes had a single read, yet these held approximately 3.5% of reads.

Sequenced: a population of CD138-negative cells sorted from bone marrow. The TCR originated in a donor older than 35 with multiple myeloma. The V call is TRBV6-5, the J call TRBJ2-1; D might be TRBD2 (6 bases). The CDR3 loop is CASQFPGTAYNEQFF. The CDR3 nucleotides read TGTGCCAGTCAGTTCCCAGGGACTGCCTACAATGAGCAGTTCTTC.